These 7 T cell receptor beta chains share one sample of origin, sequenced in a study of identical twins. TCRdb analysed the 5' RACE reads with MiXCR anew, one entry per CDR3 protein. The sample contains 420,000 or so distinct CDR3 sequences, about 18% of which appear only once. Sequenced: naive T cells sorted from blood. The receptors come from a man aged 45-60 years in good health.

This clonotype has at least ten counts. The V call is TRBV4-1, the J call TRBJ2-7, with 10 bases fitting TRBD2. V shed 1 base, J shed 4 bases, and the junction held 4 bases outside the gene matches. CDR3 size: 15 residues. CDR1 is MGHRA and CDR2 is YSYEKL in the germline V gene. The CDR3 loop is CASSQVAGGFYEQYF. CDR3 DNA: TGCGCCAGCAGCCAAGTAGCGGGGGGTTTTTACGAGCAGTACTTC.

The CDR3 DNA reads as TGTGCCAGCACGGACAGGGGAAAGACTGAAGCTTTCTTT. As protein: CASTDRGKTEAFF. The chain links TRBV28 to TRBJ1-1, with 9 bases lining up with TRBD1. Germline values: CDR1 MDHEN, CDR2 SYDVKM. V shed 7 bases, J shed 5 bases, and the junction held 5 bases outside the gene matches. The CDR3 has 13 amino acids.

The chain recombines TRBV20-1 with TRBJ2-1; tentative D call: TRBD2 (6 bases). Germline V gene data show CDR1 as DFQATT and CDR2 as SNEGSKA (reference sequence). The CDR3 sequence is 14 residues long. Trimming pared 0 bases from V and 4 bases from J, leaving 10 bases between. The CDR3 coding sequence is TGCAGTGCTAGAGAGGTAGCGGAGTACAATGAGCAGTTCTTC. Translated: CSAREVAEYNEQFF.

This clonotype was counted only a few times. The V and J genes are TRBV6-1 and TRBJ1-1, with 11 bases lining up with TRBD1. V was pared by 6 bases and J by 5 bases, with 17 bases of the junction left unmatched. This CDR3 is built from 18 residues. The V gene's germline CDR1 is MNHNS and CDR2 SASEGT. Written as DNA, the CDR3 is TGTGCCAGCAGCCACGGAGGGACAGGGGGTTTTCGGATGACTGAAGCTTTCTTT. Translation: CASSHGGTGGFRMTEAFF.

The chain has TRBV7-8 and TRBJ2-5, with TRBD2 identical over 10 bases. Germline trimming cut 7 bases from V and 0 bases from J; bases unmatched to any gene: 8. The CDR3 loop spans 16 amino acids. Germline lookup yields CDR1 SGHVS and CDR2 FQNEAQ. In nucleotides, the CDR3 is TGTGCCAGCACCCCGGGACTAGCGCCTTACCAAGAGACCCAGTACTTC. Amino acids: CASTPGLAPYQETQYF.

This clonotype was detected many times. The chain recombines TRBV6-1 with TRBJ1-5; no clear D gene. Trimming took off 2 bases at V and 3 bases at J, with 8 bases between the two ends. CDR1 and CDR2 from the germline V gene are MNHNS and SASEGT. The CDR3 is made up of 14 amino acids. The CDR3 region is CASSEFGSNQPQHF. CDR3 coding DNA: TGTGCCAGCAGTGAATTCGGGTCCAATCAGCCCCAGCATTTT.

This clonotype turned up a few times. This chain connects TRBV9 to TRBJ1-3; a weak D match, TRBD1 (5 bases). The germline V gene encodes CDR1 SGDLS and CDR2 YYNGEE. The germline V and J ends were trimmed by 3 bases and 0 bases, with 10 bases remaining between them. The CDR3 runs to 15 residues. As DNA, the CDR3 is TGTGCCAGCAGCGGGCAGGGTATCTCTGGAAACACCATATATTTT. It codes for CASSGQGISGNTIYF. Supplemented by reference TRBV9 and TRBJ1-3, the full variable domain reads DSGVTQTPKHLITATGQRVTLRCSPRSGDLSVYWYQQSLDQGLQFLIQYYNGEERAKGNILERFSAQQFPDLHSELNLSSLELGDSALYFCASSGQGISGNTIYFGEGSWLTVV.